This T cell receptor beta chain was retrieved from a study of T cell repertoires in cytomegalovirus infection. Study-wide context: Signatures in public TCR beta sequences pointed to both CMV infection and matching HLA type.

At least ten counts were recorded for this clonotype. The antigen remains undetermined. Using its own MiXCR run on the reads, TCRdb lists one record per CDR3 protein. The top ten clones hold around 13% of a sample with around 770,000 distinct CDR3 sequences, under 35% of them seen once. Trimming shortened V by 4 bases and J by 6 bases, and 8 bases separated the two germline ends. Per the germline V gene, CDR1 is SGHTA and CDR2 is FQGNSA. This CDR3 region has 12 residues. This clonotype was sampled from a human donor in good health (CMV status not recorded). Some clones in this sample may be carry-over from other donors' samples. The sample here was cultured CD8+ T cells from PBMCs, taken from culture after CMV antigen stimulation. This chain uses TRBV7-2 with TRBJ2-3; possible D gene TRBD2, 5 bases. The CDR3 nucleotides are TGTGCCAGCAGCTCACCGGGGGATACGCAGTATTTT. It specifies CASSSPGDTQYF.